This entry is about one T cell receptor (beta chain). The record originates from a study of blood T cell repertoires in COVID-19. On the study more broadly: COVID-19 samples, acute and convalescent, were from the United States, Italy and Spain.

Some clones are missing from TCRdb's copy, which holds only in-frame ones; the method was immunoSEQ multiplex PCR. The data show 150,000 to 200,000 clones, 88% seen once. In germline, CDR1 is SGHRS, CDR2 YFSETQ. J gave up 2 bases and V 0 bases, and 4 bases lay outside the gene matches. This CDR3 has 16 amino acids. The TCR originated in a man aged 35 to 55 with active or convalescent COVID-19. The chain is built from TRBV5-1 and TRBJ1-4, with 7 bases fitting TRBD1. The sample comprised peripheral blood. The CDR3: CASSLAGTDTNEKLFF. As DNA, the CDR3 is TGCGCCAGCAGCTTGGCCGGGACAGACACTAATGAAAAACTGTTTTTT.